What follows are 21 T cell receptor beta chains derived from one specimen sequenced in a study of T-cell reconstitution after alpha-beta-depleted transplantation in children. It was with unique molecular identifiers that the TCRbeta library was prepared. TCRdb itself ran the PCR reads through MiXCR, one entry per CDR3 protein. This sample has some 300,000 distinct CDR3 sequences, with 7.5% to 9% found just once. These receptors' targets are unknown. Study-level findings and limits: T-cell counts and diversity at one year following transplant were attributed mainly to newly produced T cells.

Here the sequenced sample was peripheral blood, taken 360 days after TCRalphabeta/CD19-depleted stem cell transplant. These receptors were taken from a female patient aged 2 to 10 who had a stem cell transplant for Fanconi anemia, so the T cells may come from the graft donor.

This clonotype was seen repeatedly, ten times or more. The chain links TRBV12-3 or TRBV12-4 to TRBJ2-7; maybe TRBD1 (6 bases). This CDR3 contains 13 residues. V was trimmed by 3 bases and J by 5 bases, leaving 11 bases between them. CDR3 protein: CASSLHRDDEQYF. The CDR3 DNA sequence: TGTGCCAGCAGTTTGCACAGGGACGACGAGCAGTACTTC.

This clonotype was observed a few times. The chain carries TRBV15 and TRBJ2-7, with 7 bases lining up with TRBD1. The CDR3 length is 14 residues. Trimming cost V 1 base and J 2 bases; bases outside gene matches: 2. The germline CDR1 and CDR2 sequences are LNHNV and YYDKDF (reference sequence). DNA of the CDR3: TGTGCCACCAGCAGAGCCGGACAGGCCTACGAGCAGTACTTC. Translating gives CATSRAGQAYEQYF.

The rearrangement uses TRBV7-2 and TRBJ2-3; D perhaps matches TRBD1 (6 bases). V gave up 3 bases and J gave up 9 bases, with 13 bases separating them. The CDR3 extends over 13 amino acids. Germline V gene data show CDR1 as SGHTA and CDR2 as FQGNSA. The CDR3 DNA reads as TGTGCCAGCAGCTTTCTGGGGGCCGGGACGCAGTATTTT. Its protein is CASSFLGAGTQYF.

The J gene is TRBJ2-7, the V gene TRBV14; 8 bases are a match to TRBD2. This CDR3 spans 12 amino acids. Germline-derived CDR1 and CDR2 are SGHDN and FVKESK. V shed 6 bases, J shed 6 bases, and the junction held 4 bases outside the gene matches. The CDR3 here is CASRSLAGEQYF. The CDR3 DNA reads TGTGCCAGCAGATCCCTAGCGGGCGAGCAGTACTTC.

This clonotype has at least ten counts. The rearrangement uses TRBV12-3 or TRBV12-4 and TRBJ2-5; unclear D gene. The CDR3 has 13 residues. V lost 6 bases, J lost 5 bases, and 13 bases lay in between. The CDR3: CASSFLVSETQYF. CDR3 in DNA: TGTGCCAGCAGCTTCCTAGTGTCGGAGACCCAGTACTTC.

This clonotype was seen repeatedly, ten times or more. The rearrangement links TRBV6-2 or TRBV6-3 to TRBJ2-3; tentatively, D is TRBD1 or TRBD2 (6 bases each). V gave up 1 base and J gave up 1 base, with 9 bases separating them. Germline V gene lookup returns CDR1 MNHEY and CDR2 SVGEGT. The CDR3 has 15 residues. In DNA form, the CDR3 reads TGTGCCAGCAGTTACTGGGGGGCCCGCACAGATACGCAGTATTTT. Amino acids: CASSYWGARTDTQYF.

This clonotype was seen ten or more times. The chain combines TRBV28 with TRBJ2-3; 7 positions agree with TRBD2. Germline CDR1 is MDHEN and CDR2 is SYDVKM. The CDR3 covers 15 residues. The ends lost 2 bases at V and 1 base at J; junction bases unmatched: 3. The DNA for the CDR3 is TGTGCCAGCAGTTTAGCGGGAGAGGGCACAGATACGCAGTATTTT. It specifies CASSLAGEGTDTQYF.

This clonotype was found many times. J is TRBJ2-5 and V is TRBV12-3 or TRBV12-4; D not certain. The CDR3 is 13 amino acids. V was cut by 3 bases and J by 4 bases, with 9 bases left in between. The DNA for the CDR3 is TGTGCCAGCAGTTTTTTTGGCGGAGAGACCCAGTACTTC. Its protein product is CASSFFGGETQYF.

The table lists this clonotype with a few counts. This chain links TRBV16 with TRBJ2-5; perhaps TRBD2 as D (6 bases). V was pared by 6 bases and J by 5 bases, with 13 bases between. Germline CDR1 and CDR2: KGHSY and FQNENV. CDR3 size: 13 residues. In DNA form, the CDR3 reads TGTGCCAGCAGTCACCAGGCGGGGGAGACCCAGTACTTC. Its translation is CASSHQAGETQYF.

In its sample, this clonotype was seen many times. J is TRBJ1-1 and V is TRBV28, with D hard to call. Germline CDR1 MDHEN, CDR2 SYDVKM. The CDR3 is 14 residues long. Trimming took off 7 bases at V and 0 bases at J, with 12 bases between the two ends. The DNA for the CDR3 is TGTGCCAGCACCCCGTTATACATGAACACTGAAGCTTTCTTT. Its protein product is CASTPLYMNTEAFF.

There are many counts of this clonotype. The J gene is TRBJ2-1, the V gene TRBV6-5; D is undetermined. Trimming stripped 6 bases from V and 5 bases from J, with 8 bases between. The CDR3 extends over 12 amino acids. Germline V gene sequence: CDR1 MNHEY, CDR2 SVGAGI. In nucleotides, the CDR3 is TGTGCCAGCAGCCGGGCTAACAATGAGCAGTTCTTC. Its protein is CASSRANNEQFF.

This clonotype was recorded many times. The chain recombines TRBV20-1 with TRBJ2-3; 11 bases are shared with TRBD2. Germline CDR1 DFQATT, CDR2 SNEGSKA (reference sequence). V lost 3 bases to trimming and J lost 0 bases; unmatched junction nucleotides: 2. The CDR3 loop spans 15 amino acids. CDR3: CSARTSGTSTDTQYF. CDR3 in DNA: TGCAGTGCTAGGACTAGCGGGACTAGCACAGATACGCAGTATTTT.

This clonotype appeared many times. The CDR3 sequence is CASSELVRYEQFF. Here the CDR3 DNA reads TGTGCCAGCAGTGAATTAGTCCGATATGAGCAGTTCTTC. The chain links TRBV25-1 to TRBJ2-1, with D hard to call. The germline V and J ends were trimmed by 1 base and 8 bases, with 9 bases remaining between them. The CDR3 totals 13 residues. Germline V CDR1 and CDR2: MGHDK, SYGVNS.

This clonotype was detected a few times. The chain combines TRBV29-1 with TRBJ1-1; perhaps TRBD1 as D (6 bases). Trimming removed 4 bases at V and 8 bases at J, with 14 bases between. The CDR3 sequence is 12 residues long. Germline V gene lookup returns CDR1 SQVTM and CDR2 ANQGSEA. CDR3 amino acids: CSVAGGGGEAFF. The CDR3 DNA sequence: TGCAGCGTTGCCGGGGGGGGCGGAGAAGCTTTCTTT. Filled out from reference TRBV29-1 and TRBJ1-1, the complete variable domain reads SAVISQKPSRDICQRGTSLTIQCQVDSQVTMMFWYRQQPGQSLTLIATANQGSEATYESGFVIDKFPISRPNLTFSTLTVSNMSPEDSSIYLCSVAGGGGEAFFGQGTRLTVV.

This clonotype turned up a few times. The rearrangement uses TRBV14 and TRBJ2-4, with TRBD1 as a possible D gene (5 bases). CDR3 length equals 12 residues. Trimming cost V 3 bases and J 10 bases, with 10 bases left between them. The germline CDR1 and CDR2 sequences are SGHDN and FVKESK. The CDR3 DNA is TGTGCCAGCAGCCACACAGGAGTTATTCAGTACTTC. Amino acids: CASSHTGVIQYF.

V is TRBV27 and J is TRBJ2-7; D not resolved. Germline V gene lookup returns CDR1 MNHEY and CDR2 SMNVEV (reference sequence). The V end was cut by 5 bases, the J end by 3 bases, with 11 bases between. The CDR3 has 13 amino acids. The CDR3 DNA reads TGTGCCAGCAGTCCTACCCCAATCTACGAGCAGTACTTC. The encoded protein is CASSPTPIYEQYF.

At least ten counts were recorded for this clonotype. The chain has TRBV20-1 and TRBJ1-5; weak D call: TRBD1 (5 bases). This CDR3 region has 11 residues. Germline V gene lookup returns CDR1 DFQATT and CDR2 SNEGSKA (reference sequence). The germline V and J ends were trimmed by 3 bases and 5 bases, with 5 bases remaining between them. Written as DNA, the CDR3 is TGCAGTGCTAGGGGGGATCAGCCCCAGCATTTT. Its translation is CSARGDQPQHF.

This clonotype was seen many times. V and J are TRBV2 and TRBJ1-1; D unclear. Between the trimmed V and J ends, which lost 7 bases and 6 bases, there was a span of 21 bases. This CDR3 contains 15 residues. CDR1 and CDR2 from the germline V gene are SNHLY and FYNNEI. The CDR3 loop is CASIKEGSPEAEAFF. The CDR3, as DNA: TGTGCCAGCATTAAGGAAGGCAGCCCCGAGGCTGAAGCTTTCTTT.

The V gene is TRBV12-3 or TRBV12-4, the J gene TRBJ1-1; maybe TRBD1 (6 bases). V was trimmed by 3 bases and J by 4 bases, leaving 15 bases between them. The CDR3 has 15 residues. The CDR3 DNA follows: TGTGCCAGCAGTTTCATAGGGCAGGGGAGCACTGAAGCTTTCTTT. Encoded protein: CASSFIGQGSTEAFF.

This clonotype was seen only a few times. The chain joins TRBV4-2 to TRBJ2-2; D call uncertain. V lost 5 bases and J 5 bases, leaving 9 bases between the germline ends. Germline V lookup: CDR1 LGHNA, CDR2 YNFKEQ. This CDR3 contains 13 residues. CDR3 in amino acids: CASSAIWTGELFF. The DNA for the CDR3 is TGTGCCAGCAGCGCCATATGGACCGGGGAGCTGTTTTTT.

In its sample, this clonotype was seen many times. This sequence joins TRBV4-2 and TRBJ1-1; D is ambiguous. The CDR3 sequence is 13 residues long. Trimming took off 1 base at V and 3 bases at J, with 6 bases between the two ends. CDR1 and CDR2 (germline): LGHNA, YNFKEQ. This CDR3 reads CASSQAFDTEAFF. CDR3 sequence (DNA): TGTGCCAGCAGCCAAGCTTTTGACACTGAAGCTTTCTTT.